These 10 T cell receptor beta chains came from one sample sequenced in a study of T cells after yellow fever vaccination. TCRdb itself ran the 5' RACE reads through MiXCR, one entry per CDR3 protein. Of roughly 330,000 distinct CDR3 sequences listed, around 7% are singletons. Material: PBMCs, obtained 45 days after the first yellow fever vaccination. Receptor source: a man between 18 and 35 years old who received the YFV17D yellow fever vaccine.

In its sample, this clonotype was seen many times. V is TRBV12-3 or TRBV12-4 and J is TRBJ2-2; weak D call: TRBD2 (5 bases). V dropped 3 bases and J dropped 1 base, with 9 bases sitting between them. The CDR3 has 15 amino acids. The DNA for the CDR3 is TGTGCCAGCAGTTTCGCTGGGAGGAACACCGGGGAGCTGTTTTTT. Translation: CASSFAGRNTGELFF.

This clonotype was observed many times. The gene calls are TRBV20-1 and TRBJ2-2; D not resolved. The CDR3 contains 14 residues. V was cut by 3 bases and J by 4 bases, with 12 bases left in between. Germline CDR1 reads DFQATT; CDR2 reads SNEGSKA (reference sequence). CDR3 sequence reads: CSARVPGSTGELFF. The CDR3 DNA follows: TGCAGTGCTAGGGTCCCCGGGTCCACCGGGGAGCTGTTTTTT.

The chain uses TRBV7-2 and TRBJ1-5; 12 positions match TRBD1. The CDR3 runs 17 residues. Trimming took 1 base from V and 5 from J; bases not matched to a gene: 6. Looked up from germline, CDR1 is SGHTA and CDR2 is FQGNSA. The DNA of the CDR3 is TGTGCCAGCAGCTTAGTGGGGACAGGGGGCTCGGATCAGCCCCAGCATTTT. Its translation is CASSLVGTGGSDQPQHF.

This clonotype was seen a few times. The V gene is TRBV6-2 or TRBV6-3, the J gene TRBJ2-7; 10 positions match TRBD1. The junction had 5 bases not matched to a gene; V was cut back by 0 bases and J by 6 bases. From germline, CDR1 is MNHEY and CDR2 SVGEGT. The CDR3 length is 15 residues. CDR3 coding DNA: TGTGCCAGCAGTTACTCGGACCGGGACAGGGGCGAGCAGTACTTC. It encodes CASSYSDRDRGEQYF.

This clonotype appeared a few times. V and J are TRBV20-1 and TRBJ2-2; the match to TRBD2 covers 12 bases. Germline CDR1 and CDR2: DFQATT and SNEGSKA (reference sequence). The CDR3 sequence is 15 residues long. V trimming: 5 bases; J trimming: 1 base; junction bases outside the gene matches: 2. The chain's CDR3 is CSASGLAGNTGELFF. CDR3 nucleotide sequence: TGCAGTGCTTCGGGACTAGCGGGGAACACCGGGGAGCTGTTTTTT.

This clonotype has just a few counts. The chain carries TRBV14 and TRBJ2-1; TRBD2 might be the D (5 bases). The V end was cut by 1 base, the J end by 13 bases, with 17 bases between. This CDR3 comprises 14 residues. The germline gives CDR1 SGHDN, CDR2 FVKESK. This chain's CDR3 is CASSQVIAGEVQFF. The CDR3 DNA is TGTGCCAGCAGCCAAGTAATTGCGGGTGAAGTCCAGTTCTTC.

The sample holds a few counts of this clonotype. V and J are TRBV20-1 and TRBJ2-4; 7 bases map to TRBD1. CDR3 length: 13 amino acids. Trimming took 0 bases from V and 4 from J; bases not matched to a gene: 0. CDR1 and CDR2 from the germline V gene are DFQATT and SNEGSKA (reference sequence). CDR3 loop: CSAREDRKNIQYF. CDR3 bases: TGCAGTGCTAGAGAGGACAGGAAAAACATTCAGTACTTC.

The V and J genes are TRBV10-3 and TRBJ2-5, with 7 bases identical to TRBD1. Germline CDR1 and CDR2: ENHRY and SYGVKD. This CDR3 comprises 14 residues. The J segment lost 2 bases and the V segment lost 6 bases, leaving 6 bases of the junction unmatched. CDR3 bases: TGTGCCATCAGGGCCCAACAGGGGCAAGAGACCCAGTACTTC. Its translation: CAIRAQQGQETQYF.

The V gene is TRBV12-3 or TRBV12-4, the J gene TRBJ2-1; D unclear. This CDR3 is built from 15 residues. V was trimmed by 3 bases and J by 9 bases, leaving 18 bases between them. CDR3 sequence (DNA): TGTGCCAGCAGTTTTCAGTTTGTTACGCCTACTGAGCAGTTCTTC. Translated, it gives CASSFQFVTPTEQFF.

This clonotype was observed many times. The rearrangement links TRBV15 to TRBJ1-1; tentatively, D is TRBD1 (5 bases). The CDR3 totals 14 residues. V was cut by 0 bases and J by 4 bases, with 9 bases left in between. Germline-derived CDR1 and CDR2 are LNHNV and YYDKDF (reference sequence). The CDR3 sequence is CATSRDGRATEAFF. Here the CDR3 DNA reads TGTGCCACCAGCAGAGATGGCAGGGCCACTGAAGCTTTCTTT.